This T cell receptor beta chain was sequenced for a study of early T cells in non-severe SARS-CoV-2 infection. TCRdb re-called the 5' RACE reads with MiXCR, one entry per CDR3 protein. The repertoire holds 35,000 to 50,000 distinct CDR3 sequences, with roughly 23% as singletons. Germline V gene data show CDR1 as SGHKS and CDR2 as YYEKEE (reference sequence). The CDR3 consists of 15 residues. V lost 3 bases and J lost 5, with 17 bases in between. The material was whole blood, obtained at baseline. The chain has TRBV5-5 and TRBJ2-5, with TRBD1 as a possible D gene (6 bases). This TCR was sampled from an adult who was a healthcare worker with PCR-confirmed SARS-CoV-2 infection or an uninfected control (not recorded which). CDR3 in amino acids: CASSWISGVGETQYF. The CDR3 DNA sequence: TGTGCCAGCAGCTGGATCTCAGGGGTCGGGGAGACCCAGTACTTC.